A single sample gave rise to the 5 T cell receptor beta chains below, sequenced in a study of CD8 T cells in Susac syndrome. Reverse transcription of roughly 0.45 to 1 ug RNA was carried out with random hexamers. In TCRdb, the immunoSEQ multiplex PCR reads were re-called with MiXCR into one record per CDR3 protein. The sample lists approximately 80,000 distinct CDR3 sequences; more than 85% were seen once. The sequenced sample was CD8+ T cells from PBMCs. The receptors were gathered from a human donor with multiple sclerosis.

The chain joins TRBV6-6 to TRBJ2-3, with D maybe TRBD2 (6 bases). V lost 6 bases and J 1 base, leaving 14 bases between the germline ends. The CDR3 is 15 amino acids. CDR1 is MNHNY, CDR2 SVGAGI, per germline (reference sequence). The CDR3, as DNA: TGTGCCAGCAGCCTCTCGCGGGGAGGCACAGATACGCAGTATTTT. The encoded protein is CASSLSRGGTDTQYF.

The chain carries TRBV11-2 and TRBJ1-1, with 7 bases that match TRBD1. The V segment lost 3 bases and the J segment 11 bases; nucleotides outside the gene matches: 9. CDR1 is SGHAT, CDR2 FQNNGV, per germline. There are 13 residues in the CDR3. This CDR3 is CASSFEPQGEAFF. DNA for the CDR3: TGTGCCAGCAGCTTCGAACCCCAGGGGGAGGCTTTCTTT.

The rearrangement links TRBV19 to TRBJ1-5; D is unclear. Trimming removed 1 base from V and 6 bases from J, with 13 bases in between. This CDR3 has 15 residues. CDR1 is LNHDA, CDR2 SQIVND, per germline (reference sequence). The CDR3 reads CASSIVSRFGQPQHF. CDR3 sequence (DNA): TGTGCCAGTAGTATAGTCTCCAGGTTCGGTCAGCCCCAGCATTTT.

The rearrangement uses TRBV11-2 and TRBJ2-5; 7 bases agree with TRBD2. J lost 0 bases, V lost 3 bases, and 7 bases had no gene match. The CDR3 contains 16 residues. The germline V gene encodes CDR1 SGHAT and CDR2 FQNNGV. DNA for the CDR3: TGTGCCAGCAGCTTTTCTTTCGGGGGGAACCAAGAGACCCAGTACTTC. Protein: CASSFSFGGNQETQYF. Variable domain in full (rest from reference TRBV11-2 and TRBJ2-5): EAGVAQSPRYKIIEKRQSVAFWCNPISGHATLYWYQQILGQGPKLLIQFQNNGVVDDSQLPKDRFSAERLKGVDSTLKIQPAKLEDSAVYLCASSFSFGGNQETQYFGPGTRLLVL.

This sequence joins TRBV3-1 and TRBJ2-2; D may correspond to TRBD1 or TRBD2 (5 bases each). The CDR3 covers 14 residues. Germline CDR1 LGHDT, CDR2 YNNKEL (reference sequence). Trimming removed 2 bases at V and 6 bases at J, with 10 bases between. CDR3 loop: CASSQYRDPGELFF. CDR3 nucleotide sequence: TGTGCCAGCAGCCAATACCGGGACCCCGGGGAGCTGTTTTTT.